The clone carrying this TCR beta chain occurred many times. Its antigen is unknown. This sample is part of a study of T cell repertoires in cytomegalovirus infection. Study summary: Based on public TCR beta signatures, there were indications of CMV infection and of a matching HLA type.

Germline trimming cut 5 bases from V and 1 base from J; bases unmatched to any gene: 7. CDR3 size: 16 residues. Overall study findings and caveats: CMV-specific HLA-C-restricted TCR beta clonotypes dominated the ex vivo response.

Using its own MiXCR run on the reads, TCRdb lists one record per CDR3 protein. The table records around 900,000 distinct CDR3 sequences, 31% of them present only once. This material consisted of cultured CD8+ T cells from PBMCs, taken from culture after CMV antigen stimulation. The receptor was isolated from a human donor in good health (CMV status not recorded). Some clones in this sample may be carry-over from other donors' samples. The V call is TRBV12-3 or TRBV12-4, the J call TRBJ2-4; 8 bases match TRBD2. The chain's CDR3 is CASSPSGGGAKNIQYF. The DNA for the CDR3 is TGTGCCAGCAGTCCTTCGGGCGGGGGGGCCAAAAACATTCAGTACTTC.